This TCR beta chain was obtained from a study of T cell changes during pregnancy in multiple sclerosis. The table came from immunoSEQ multiplex PCR; TCRdb's copy has only in-frame clones and leaves some out. The sample has nearly 40,000 clones; about 91% are singletons. A remark on this clone: At one end, the junction sequence differs from germline, possibly due to a read error.

The CDR3 covers 13 residues. Germline loops: CDR1 SSHAT, CDR2 FNYEAQ (reference sequence). This receptor was obtained from a female donor with multiple sclerosis, enrolled in a pregnancy study. The chain joins TRBV7-7 to TRBJ2-5, with 10 bases that match TRBD2. Sample: CD4+ T cells from peripheral blood mononuclear cells, taken before pregnancy. The CDR3 sequence is CASSLLAGQTQYF. Here the CDR3 DNA reads TGTGCTAGCAGCTTACTAGCGGGACAGACCCAGTACTTC.